In its sample, the clone carrying this TCR beta chain was seen a few times. This specimen belongs to a study of T-cell reconstitution after alpha-beta-depleted transplantation in children. The CDR3 length is 15 residues. CDR1 is SGHTA and CDR2 is FQGNSA in the germline V gene. Trimming removed 0 bases from V and 6 bases from J, with 11 bases in between. Preparation of the TCRbeta library was carried out with unique molecular identifiers. One entry per CDR3 protein, called by TCRdb with MiXCR from the PCR reads. The profile shows fewer than 400,000 distinct CDR3 sequences, roughly 21% of them singletons.

Sequenced here: PBMCs from the stem cell graft donor, sampled from the stem cell graft. This rearrangement joins TRBV7-2 to TRBJ2-2; unclear D gene. This TCR derives from a human donor who donated a stem cell graft to a child with acute myeloid leukemia. The CDR3 DNA reads TGTGCCAGCAGCTTAGCCCCCCTAAGGGCCGGGGAGCTGTTTTTT. Translating it yields CASSLAPLRAGELFF.